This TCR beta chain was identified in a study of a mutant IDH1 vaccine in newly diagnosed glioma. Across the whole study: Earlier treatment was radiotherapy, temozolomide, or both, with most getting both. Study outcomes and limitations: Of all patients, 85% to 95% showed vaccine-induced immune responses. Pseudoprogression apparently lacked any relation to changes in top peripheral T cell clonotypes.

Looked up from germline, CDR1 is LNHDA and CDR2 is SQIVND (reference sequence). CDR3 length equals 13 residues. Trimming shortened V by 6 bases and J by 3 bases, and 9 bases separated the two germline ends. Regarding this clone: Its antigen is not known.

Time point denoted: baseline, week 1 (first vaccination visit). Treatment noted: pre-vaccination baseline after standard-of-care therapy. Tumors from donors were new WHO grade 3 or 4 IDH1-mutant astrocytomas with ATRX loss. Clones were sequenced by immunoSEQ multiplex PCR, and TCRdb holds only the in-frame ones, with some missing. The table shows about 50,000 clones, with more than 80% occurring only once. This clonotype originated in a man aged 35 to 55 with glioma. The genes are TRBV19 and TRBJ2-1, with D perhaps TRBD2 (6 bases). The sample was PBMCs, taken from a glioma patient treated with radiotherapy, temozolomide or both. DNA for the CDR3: TGTGCCAGTAGAGGGGAGGTCTACAATGAGCAGTTCTTC. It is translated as CASRGEVYNEQFF. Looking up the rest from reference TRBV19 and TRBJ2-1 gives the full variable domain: DGGITQSPKYLFRKEGQNVTLSCEQNLNHDAMYWYRQDPGQGLRLIYYSQIVNDFQKGDIAEGYSVSREKKESFPLTVTSAQKNPTAFYLCASRGEVYNEQFFGPGTRLTVL.